This is a list of T cell receptor beta chains from one sample in a study of identical twins. MiXCR, run by TCRdb on the 5' RACE reads, gives a single entry per CDR3 protein. The table shows under 900,000 distinct CDR3 sequences, with roughly an eighth occurring only once. The sample also formed part of further work on yellow fever vaccine responses in identical twins.

The sample was PBMCs. All receptors derive from a woman younger than 35 in good health. Each CDR3 is given with its conserved first and last residue. D genes are given only for firm matches. Expanded clones get a size class; other rows say once, few or many, or leave the size out.

TRBJ2-5 TRBV5-6 many NA CASSFGPEETQYF TGTGCCAGCAGCTTTGGGCCCGAAGAGACCCAGTACTTC
TRBJ2-3 TRBV20-1 few TRBD2 CSARGLAGSAYTQYF TGCAGTGCTAGGGGACTAGCGGGAAGCGCATATACGCAGTATTTT
TRBJ2-2 TRBV20-1 few TRBD2 CSAVGLAGGPVGTGELFF TGCAGTGCTGTGGGACTAGCGGGAGGGCCTGTCGGGACCGGGGAGCTGTTTTTT
TRBJ2-1 TRBV12-3/TRBV12-4 many NA CASSDVRGLLLFGQFF TGTGCCAGCAGTGACGTTAGGGGCCTCCTTCTATTTGGGCAGTTCTTC
TRBJ1-5 TRBV9 NA NA CASSPGGGQRPNQPQHF TGTGCCAGCAGCCCCGGTGGAGGGCAGCGACCTAATCAGCCCCAGCATTTT
TRBJ2-4 TRBV4-2 few TRBD1 CASSQEEEWQRRGLSGKNIQYF TGTGCCAGCAGCCAAGAGGAGGAATGGCAAAGAAGGGGGCTAAGCGGCAAAAACATTCAGTACTTC
TRBJ2-3 TRBV20-1 NA TRBD2 CSATGGSSSTQYF TGCAGTGCTACGGGCGGGAGTTCCAGTACGCAGTATTTT
TRBJ2-5 TRBV24-1 few NA CATSDGKGGETQYF TGTGCCACCAGTGATGGGAAGGGCGGAGAGACCCAGTACTTC
TRBJ2-6 TRBV3-1 few NA CASSPQVEVGGANVLTF TGTGCCAGCAGCCCCCAGGTAGAGGTGGGTGGGGCCAACGTCCTGACTTTC
TRBJ1-5 TRBV27 few NA CASSVLGGQDQPQHF TGTGCCAGCAGTGTCCTCGGGGGGCAGGATCAGCCCCAGCATTTT
TRBJ2-3 TRBV11-3 NA TRBD2 CASSLTGTSKDTQYF TGTGCCAGCAGCCTCACCGGGACTAGTAAGGATACGCAGTATTTT
TRBJ2-2 TRBV7-9 few NA CASSSDGGLTGELFF TGTGCCAGCAGCTCCGACGGCGGTCTCACCGGGGAGCTGTTTTTT
TRBJ1-5 TRBV3-1 few NA CASSNTGLRSQPQHF TGTGCCAGCAGCAACACAGGGTTACGGTCTCAGCCCCAGCATTTT
TRBJ2-1 TRBV7-9 many TRBD2 CASSLRAGVINEQFF TGTGCCAGCAGCTTACGAGCGGGAGTAATCAATGAGCAGTTCTTC
TRBJ2-4 TRBV20-1 few TRBD2 CSASPLAGSKNIQYF TGCAGTGCCTCCCCCCTAGCGGGGAGCAAAAACATTCAGTACTTC
TRBJ2-7 TRBV5-1 NA NA CASSLAEGWYEQYF TGCGCCAGCAGCTTGGCCGAGGGATGGTACGAGCAGTACTTC
TRBJ2-3 TRBV12-3/TRBV12-4 NA TRBD2 CASIPLGTSGRDTQYF TGTGCCAGCATCCCTCTTGGGACTAGCGGGAGGGATACGCAGTATTTT
TRBJ2-5 TRBV6-5 many TRBD1 CASSYSDRQETQYF TGTGCCAGCAGTTACTCGGACAGGCAAGAGACCCAGTACTTC
TRBJ2-5 TRBV7-2 once TRBD2 CASSTRGGKETQYF TGTGCCAGCAGTACGCGCGGGGGTAAAGAGACCCAGTACTTC
TRBJ1-2 TRBV5-1 NA NA CASSLDEGSYYGYTF TGCGCCAGCAGCTTGGATGAGGGGTCATACTATGGCTACACCTTC
TRBJ2-3 TRBV14 NA NA CASSTHFTDTQYF TGTGCCAGCAGCACTCATTTCACAGATACGCAGTATTTT
TRBJ2-1 TRBV14 NA TRBD1 CASSQPGQGINEQFF TGTGCCAGCAGCCAACCGGGACAGGGAATTAATGAGCAGTTCTTC
TRBJ2-1 TRBV6-1 few NA CASREGGENEQFF TGTGCCAGCCGTGAAGGGGGTGAGAATGAGCAGTTCTTC
TRBJ2-2 TRBV27 few NA CASSLLGGLGTGELFF TGTGCCAGCAGTTTATTAGGGGGGCTGGGCACCGGGGAGCTGTTTTTT
TRBJ1-2 TRBV6-1 few NA CASGGRQGYYGYTF TGTGCCAGCGGAGGGCGGCAGGGCTACTATGGCTACACCTTC
TRBJ2-3 TRBV29-1 many TRBD2 CSVVLAGGRDTQYF TGCAGCGTGGTACTAGCGGGAGGAAGAGATACGCAGTATTTT
TRBJ1-5 TRBV27 NA TRBD1 CASSPRQGSVSNQPQHF TGTGCCAGCAGTCCGAGACAGGGATCAGTTAGCAATCAGCCCCAGCATTTT
TRBJ2-3 TRBV11-3 NA NA CASSYNRGDLTAQYF TGTGCCAGCAGCTACAACCGCGGAGATTTGACGGCGCAGTATTTT
TRBJ2-5 TRBV6-5 few TRBD2 CASSYDGEGETQYF TGTGCCAGCAGTTACGACGGGGAGGGAGAGACCCAGTACTTC
TRBJ2-3 TRBV4-1 many NA CASSQEALDTDTQYF TGCGCCAGCAGCCAAGAGGCGCTAGACACAGATACGCAGTATTTT
TRBJ2-7 TRBV2 NA TRBD2 CATGGVSTGPYEQYF TGTGCCACGGGGGGGGTATCGACAGGCCCCTACGAGCAGTACTTC
TRBJ1-1 TRBV3-1 NA NA CASSPSTTQTEAFF TGTGCCAGCAGCCCATCCACCACCCAAACTGAAGCTTTCTTT
TRBJ2-1 TRBV5-6 few TRBD2 CASRATDSGRPYNEQFF TGTGCCAGCAGAGCAACAGATAGCGGGAGGCCATACAATGAGCAGTTCTTC
TRBJ2-3 TRBV5-1 few TRBD2 CASSLKLGSGGSSTDTQYF TGCGCCAGCAGCTTGAAGTTGGGTAGCGGGGGATCTAGCACAGATACGCAGTATTTT
TRBJ2-7 TRBV5-6 NA TRBD2 CASSQRLATYEQYF TGTGCCAGCAGCCAGAGACTAGCTACCTACGAGCAGTACTTC
TRBJ2-7 TRBV7-3 NA NA CASSLTGAHSYEQYF TGTGCCAGCAGCTTGACAGGCGCCCATTCCTACGAGCAGTACTTC
TRBJ2-1 TRBV7-9 few TRBD2 CASSPTLAASYNEQFF TGTGCCAGCAGCCCAACGCTAGCGGCCTCCTACAATGAGCAGTTCTTC
TRBJ2-5 TRBV20-1 few NA CSWRKQETQYF TGCAGTTGGAGAAAACAAGAGACCCAGTACTTC
TRBJ2-2 TRBV7-6 few NA CASSLGHPVGGGELFF TGTGCCAGCAGCTTAGGGCACCCCGTCGGCGGCGGGGAGCTGTTTTTT
TRBJ1-2 TRBV7-9 NA TRBD1 CASSLGQGGYRDYGYTF TGTGCCAGCAGCTTGGGACAGGGGGGTTATAGGGACTATGGCTACACCTTC
TRBJ1-1 TRBV6-5 many NA CASSYSGASTEAFF TGTGCCAGCAGTTACTCGGGGGCGAGCACTGAAGCTTTCTTT